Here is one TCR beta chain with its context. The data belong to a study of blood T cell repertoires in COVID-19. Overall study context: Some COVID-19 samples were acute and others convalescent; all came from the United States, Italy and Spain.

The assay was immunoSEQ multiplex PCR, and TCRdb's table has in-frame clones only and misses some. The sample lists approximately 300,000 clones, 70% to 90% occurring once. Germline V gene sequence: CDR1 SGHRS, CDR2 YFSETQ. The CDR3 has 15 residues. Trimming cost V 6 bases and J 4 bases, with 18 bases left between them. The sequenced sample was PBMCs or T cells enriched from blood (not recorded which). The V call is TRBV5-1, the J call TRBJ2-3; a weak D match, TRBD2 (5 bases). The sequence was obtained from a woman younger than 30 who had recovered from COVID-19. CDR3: CASTGGSGAADTQYF. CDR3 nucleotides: TGCGCCAGCACCGGCGGTTCAGGAGCGGCAGATACGCAGTATTTT.